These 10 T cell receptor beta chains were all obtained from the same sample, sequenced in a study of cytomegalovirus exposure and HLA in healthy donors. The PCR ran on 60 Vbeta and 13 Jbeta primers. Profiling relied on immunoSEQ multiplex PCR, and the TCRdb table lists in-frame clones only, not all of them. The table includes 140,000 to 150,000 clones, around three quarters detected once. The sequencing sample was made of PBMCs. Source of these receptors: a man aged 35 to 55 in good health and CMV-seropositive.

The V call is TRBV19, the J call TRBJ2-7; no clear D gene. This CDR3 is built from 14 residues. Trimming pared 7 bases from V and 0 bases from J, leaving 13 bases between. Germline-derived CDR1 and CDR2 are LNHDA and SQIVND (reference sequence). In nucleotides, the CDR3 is TGTGCCAGTAAAGACCCACGAGGCTCCTACGAGCAGTACTTC. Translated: CASKDPRGSYEQYF.

The CDR3 coding sequence is TGTGCCAGCTCCTCGGGTCTAGCGGGAGTAGGAGATACGCAGTATTTT. Protein sequence: CASSSGLAGVGDTQYF. The genes are TRBV9 and TRBJ2-3, with TRBD2 matching over 10 bases. V lost 7 bases and J lost 5; bases outside the gene matches: 13. There are 16 residues in the CDR3. CDR1 and CDR2 (germline): SGDLS, YYNGEE.

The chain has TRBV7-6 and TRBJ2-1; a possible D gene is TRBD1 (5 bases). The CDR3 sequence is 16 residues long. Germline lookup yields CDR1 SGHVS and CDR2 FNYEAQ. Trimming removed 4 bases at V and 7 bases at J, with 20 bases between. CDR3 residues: CASSSWQGYSGNEQFF. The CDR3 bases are TGTGCCAGCAGCTCGTGGCAGGGCTACTCGGGTAATGAGCAGTTCTTC.

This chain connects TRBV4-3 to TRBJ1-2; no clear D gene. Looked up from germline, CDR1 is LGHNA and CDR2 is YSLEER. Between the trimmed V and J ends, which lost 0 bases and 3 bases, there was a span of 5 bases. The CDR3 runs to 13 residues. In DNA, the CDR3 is TGCGCCAGCAGCCAAGATTTCTACTATGGCTACACCTTC. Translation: CASSQDFYYGYTF.

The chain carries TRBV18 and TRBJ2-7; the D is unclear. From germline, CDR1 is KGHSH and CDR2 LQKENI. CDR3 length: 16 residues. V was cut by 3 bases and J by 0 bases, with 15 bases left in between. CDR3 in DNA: TGTGCCAGCTCACCTACATCAGGTGATAACTCCTACGAGCAGTACTTC. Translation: CASSPTSGDNSYEQYF.

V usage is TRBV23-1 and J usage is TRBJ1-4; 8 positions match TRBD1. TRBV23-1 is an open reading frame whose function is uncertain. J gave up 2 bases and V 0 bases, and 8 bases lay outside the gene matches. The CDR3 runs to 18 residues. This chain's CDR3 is CASSQSPGGVSTNEKLFF. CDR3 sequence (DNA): TGCGCCAGCAGTCAATCGCCAGGGGGCGTTAGTACTAATGAAAAACTGTTTTTT.

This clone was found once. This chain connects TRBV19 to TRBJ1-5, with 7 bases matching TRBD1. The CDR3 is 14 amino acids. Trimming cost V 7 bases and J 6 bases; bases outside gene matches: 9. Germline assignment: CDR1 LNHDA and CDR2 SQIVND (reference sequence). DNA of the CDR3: TGTGCCAGTACCGAGGGGGCGCGTGGTCAGCCCCAGCATTTT. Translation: CASTEGARGQPQHF.

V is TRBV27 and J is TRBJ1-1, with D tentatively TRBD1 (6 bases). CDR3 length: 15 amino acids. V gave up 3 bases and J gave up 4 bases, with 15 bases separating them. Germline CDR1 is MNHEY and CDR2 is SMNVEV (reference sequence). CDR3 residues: CASSLSTRQATEAFF. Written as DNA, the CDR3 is TGTGCCAGCAGTTTGTCTACCCGACAGGCCACTGAAGCTTTCTTT.

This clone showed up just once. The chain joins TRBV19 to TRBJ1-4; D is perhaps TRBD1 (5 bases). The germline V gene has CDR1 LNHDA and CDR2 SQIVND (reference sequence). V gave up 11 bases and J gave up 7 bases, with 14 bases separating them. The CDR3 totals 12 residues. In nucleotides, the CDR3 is TGTGCCGCCAACCAAAGGGGTGAAAAACTGTTTTTT. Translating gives CAANQRGEKLFF.

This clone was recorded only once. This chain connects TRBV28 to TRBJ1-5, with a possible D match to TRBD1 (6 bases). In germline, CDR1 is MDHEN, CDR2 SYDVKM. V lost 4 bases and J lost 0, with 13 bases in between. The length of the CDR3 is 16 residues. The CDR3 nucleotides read TGTGCCAGCAGTTGGGGACAAACCTATAGCAATCAGCCCCAGCATTTT. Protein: CASSWGQTYSNQPQHF.